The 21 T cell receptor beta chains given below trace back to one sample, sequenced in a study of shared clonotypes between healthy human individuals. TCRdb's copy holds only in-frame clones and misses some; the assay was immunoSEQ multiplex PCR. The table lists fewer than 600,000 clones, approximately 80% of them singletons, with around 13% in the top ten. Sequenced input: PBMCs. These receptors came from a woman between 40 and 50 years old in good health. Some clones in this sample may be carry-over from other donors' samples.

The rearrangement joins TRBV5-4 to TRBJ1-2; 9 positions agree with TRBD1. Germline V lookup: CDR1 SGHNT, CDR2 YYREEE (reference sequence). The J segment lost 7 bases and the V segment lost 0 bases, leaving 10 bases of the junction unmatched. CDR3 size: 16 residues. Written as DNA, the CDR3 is TGTGCCAGCAGCTTGGCTTTCGTGGGACAGGGCCGTGGCTACACCTTC. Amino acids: CASSLAFVGQGRGYTF.

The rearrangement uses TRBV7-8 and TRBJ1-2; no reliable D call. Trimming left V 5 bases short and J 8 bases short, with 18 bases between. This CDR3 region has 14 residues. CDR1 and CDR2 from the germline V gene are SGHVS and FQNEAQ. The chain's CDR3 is CASSDRVPQMGYTF. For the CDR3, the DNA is TGTGCCAGCAGCGATAGGGTGCCCCAGATGGGCTACACCTTC.

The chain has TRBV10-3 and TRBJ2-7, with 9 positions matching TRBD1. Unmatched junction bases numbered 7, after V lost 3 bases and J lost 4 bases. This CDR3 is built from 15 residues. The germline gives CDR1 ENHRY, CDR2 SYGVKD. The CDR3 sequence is CAISDTGQGRYEQYF. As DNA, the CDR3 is TGTGCCATCAGTGATACGGGACAGGGCAGATACGAGCAGTACTTC.

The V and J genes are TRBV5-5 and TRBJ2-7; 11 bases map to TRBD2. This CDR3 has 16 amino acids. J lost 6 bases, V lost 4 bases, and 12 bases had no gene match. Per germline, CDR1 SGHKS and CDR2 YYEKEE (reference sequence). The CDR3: CASSAPGTSGLGEQYF. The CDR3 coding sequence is TGTGCCAGCAGCGCGCCCGGGACTAGCGGACTCGGCGAGCAGTACTTC.

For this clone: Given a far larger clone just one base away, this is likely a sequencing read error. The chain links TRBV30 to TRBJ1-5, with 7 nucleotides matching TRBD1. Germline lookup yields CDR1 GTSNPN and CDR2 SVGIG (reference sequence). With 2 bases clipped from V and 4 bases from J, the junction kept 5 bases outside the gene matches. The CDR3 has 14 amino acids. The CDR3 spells CAWSMVQGNQPQHF. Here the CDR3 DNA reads TGTGCCTGGAGTATGGTACAGGGGAATCAGCCCCAGCATTTT.

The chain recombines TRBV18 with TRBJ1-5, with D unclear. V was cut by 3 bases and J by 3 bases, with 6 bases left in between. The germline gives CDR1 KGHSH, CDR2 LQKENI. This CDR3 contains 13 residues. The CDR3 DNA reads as TGTGCCAGCTCACCGTTAAACAATCAGCCCCAGCATTTT. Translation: CASSPLNNQPQHF.

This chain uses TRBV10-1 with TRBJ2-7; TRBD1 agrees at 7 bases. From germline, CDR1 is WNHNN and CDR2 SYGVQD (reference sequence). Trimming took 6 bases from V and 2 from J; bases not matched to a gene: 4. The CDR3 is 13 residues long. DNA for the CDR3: TGCGCCAGCAGAGGGACAGACACCTACGAGCAGTACTTC. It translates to CASRGTDTYEQYF.

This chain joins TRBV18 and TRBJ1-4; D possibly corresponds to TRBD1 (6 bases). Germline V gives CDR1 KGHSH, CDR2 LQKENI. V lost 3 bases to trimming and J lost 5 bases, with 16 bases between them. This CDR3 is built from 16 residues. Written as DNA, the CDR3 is TGTGCCAGCTCACCTGATTTAGGACAGTCGAATGAAAAACTGTTTTTT. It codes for CASSPDLGQSNEKLFF.

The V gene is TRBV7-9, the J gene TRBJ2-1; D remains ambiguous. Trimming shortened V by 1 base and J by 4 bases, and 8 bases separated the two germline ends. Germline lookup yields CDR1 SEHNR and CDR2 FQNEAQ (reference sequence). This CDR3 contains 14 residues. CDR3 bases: TGTGCCAGCAGCTTAGGGTCACCTTACAATGAGCAGTTCTTC. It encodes CASSLGSPYNEQFF.

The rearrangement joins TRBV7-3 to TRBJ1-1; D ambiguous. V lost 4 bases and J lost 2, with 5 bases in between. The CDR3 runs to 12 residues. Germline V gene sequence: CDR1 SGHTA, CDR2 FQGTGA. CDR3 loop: CASSSYNTEAFF. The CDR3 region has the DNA TGTGCCAGCAGCTCCTATAACACTGAAGCTTTCTTT.

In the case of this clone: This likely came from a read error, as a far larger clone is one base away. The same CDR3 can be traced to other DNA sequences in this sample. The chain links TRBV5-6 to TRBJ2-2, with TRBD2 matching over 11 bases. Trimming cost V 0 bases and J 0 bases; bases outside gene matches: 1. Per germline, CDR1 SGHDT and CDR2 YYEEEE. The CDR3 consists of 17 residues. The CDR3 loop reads CASSLGLAGTNTGELFF. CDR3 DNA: TGTGCCAGCAGCTTGGGACTAGCGGGGACGAACACCGGGGAGCTGTTTTTT.

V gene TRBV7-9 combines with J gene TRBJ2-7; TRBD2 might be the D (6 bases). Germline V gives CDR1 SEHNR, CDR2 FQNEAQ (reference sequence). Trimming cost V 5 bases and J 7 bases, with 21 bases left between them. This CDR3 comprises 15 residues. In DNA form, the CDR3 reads TGTGCCAGCAGCGGGCCGGGACTCTCCCCTCGGGAGCAGTACTTC. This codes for CASSGPGLSPREQYF.

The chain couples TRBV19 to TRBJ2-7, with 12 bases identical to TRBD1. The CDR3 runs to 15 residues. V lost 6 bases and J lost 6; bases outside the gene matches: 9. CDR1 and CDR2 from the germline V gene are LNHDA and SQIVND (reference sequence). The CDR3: CASRPTGQGASEQYF. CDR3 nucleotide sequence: TGTGCCAGTAGACCCACGGGACAGGGGGCTTCCGAGCAGTACTTC.

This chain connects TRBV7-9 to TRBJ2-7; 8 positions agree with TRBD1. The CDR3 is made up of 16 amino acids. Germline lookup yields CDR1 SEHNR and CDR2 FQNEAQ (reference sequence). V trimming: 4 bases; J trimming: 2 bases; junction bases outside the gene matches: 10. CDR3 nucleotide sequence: TGTGCCAGCAGCTGGGAACACGGACAGGGTACCTACGAGCAGTACTTC. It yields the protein CASSWEHGQGTYEQYF.

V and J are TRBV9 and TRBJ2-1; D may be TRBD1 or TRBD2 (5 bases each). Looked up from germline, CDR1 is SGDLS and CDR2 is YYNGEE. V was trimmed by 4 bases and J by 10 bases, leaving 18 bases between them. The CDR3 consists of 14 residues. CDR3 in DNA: TGTGCCAGCAGCACATATGAGGGACGGACGGAGCAGTTCTTC. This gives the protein CASSTYEGRTEQFF.

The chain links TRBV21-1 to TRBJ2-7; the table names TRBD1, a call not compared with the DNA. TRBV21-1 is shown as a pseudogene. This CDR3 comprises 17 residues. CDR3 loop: CASSTTRGQGGVFEQYF. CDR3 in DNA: TGTGCCAGCAGCACAACCCGTGGACAGGGGGGAGTTTTTGAGCAGTACTTC.

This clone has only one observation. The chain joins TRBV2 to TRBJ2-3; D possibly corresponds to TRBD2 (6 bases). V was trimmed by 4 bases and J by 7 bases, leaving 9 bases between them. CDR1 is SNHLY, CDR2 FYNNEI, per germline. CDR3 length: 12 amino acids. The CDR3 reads CASSGDLYTQYF. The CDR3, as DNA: TGTGCCAGCAGTGGGGACTTGTATACGCAGTATTTT.

CDR3 sequence reads: CASSIAHKTSGRAYEQYF. CDR3 in DNA: TGTGCCAGTAGTATAGCCCACAAGACTAGCGGGAGGGCCTACGAGCAGTACTTC. This chain uses TRBV19 with TRBJ2-7, with 14 bases that match TRBD2. There are 18 residues in the CDR3. The V gene end was trimmed by 1 base and the J gene end by 2 bases; junction bases not matched to a gene: 7. CDR1 LNHDA and CDR2 SQIVND come from the germline V gene (reference sequence).

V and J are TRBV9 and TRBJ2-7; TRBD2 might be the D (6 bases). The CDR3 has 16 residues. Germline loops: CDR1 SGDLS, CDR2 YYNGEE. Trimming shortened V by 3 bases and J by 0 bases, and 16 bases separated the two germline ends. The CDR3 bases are TGTGCCAGCAGCGCCAACCCGGGACTGAGCTCCTACGAGCAGTACTTC. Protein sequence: CASSANPGLSSYEQYF.

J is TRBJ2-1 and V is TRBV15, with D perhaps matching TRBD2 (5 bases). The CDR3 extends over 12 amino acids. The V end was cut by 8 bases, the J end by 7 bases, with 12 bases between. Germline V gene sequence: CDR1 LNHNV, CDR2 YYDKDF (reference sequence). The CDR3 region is CATSEAGNEQFF. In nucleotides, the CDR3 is TGTGCCACCTCGGAGGCCGGGAATGAGCAGTTCTTC. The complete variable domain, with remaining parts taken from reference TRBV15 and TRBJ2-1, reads DAMVIQNPRYQVTQFGKPVTLSCSQTLNHNVMYWYQQKSSQAPKLLFHYYDKDFNNEADTPDNFQSRRPNTSFCFLDIRSPGLGDTAMYLCATSEAGNEQFFGPGTRLTVL.

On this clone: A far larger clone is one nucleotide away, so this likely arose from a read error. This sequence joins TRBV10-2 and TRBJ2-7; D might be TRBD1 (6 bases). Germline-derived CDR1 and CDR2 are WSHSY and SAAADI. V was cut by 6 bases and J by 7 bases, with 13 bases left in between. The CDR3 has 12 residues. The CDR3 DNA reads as TGCGCCAGCAGCGGAACAGGGAATGAGCAGTACTTC. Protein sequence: CASSGTGNEQYF.